The clone carrying this TCR beta chain was seen just once. Antigen: not known. This record comes from a study of cytomegalovirus exposure and HLA in healthy donors. General study results and limits: The study carried out a later analysis of TCR beta sequences. It associated 15,000 to 20,000 of them with specific HLA alleles at a false discovery rate of 0.05. For most subjects, TCR beta sequences were reported to predict HLA-A and HLA-B alleles with accuracy. The classifier reportedly diagnosed cytomegalovirus status with high sensitivity and specificity.

Primers: 60 Vbeta forward and 13 Jbeta reverse. The protocol was immunoSEQ multiplex PCR, while the TCRdb copy is restricted to in-frame clones and leaves out a portion. Found here are about 180,000 clones, 75% to 80% of them singletons; the top ten hold approximately 6.3%. In nominal health when sampled, donors likely had unrecorded immune exposures nonetheless. The CDR3 is 13 residues long. J gave up 11 bases and V 8 bases, and 5 bases lay outside the gene matches. CDR1 MNHEY and CDR2 SMNVEV come from the germline V gene (reference sequence). Sequenced: PBMCs. The V and J genes are TRBV27 and TRBJ2-1, with 14 positions matching TRBD2. The clonotype comes from a man aged 35 to 55 in good health and CMV-seropositive. The CDR3 DNA is TGTGCCAGCTTGGGACTAGCGGGAGATAAGCAGTTCTTC. Translation gives CASLGLAGDKQFF.